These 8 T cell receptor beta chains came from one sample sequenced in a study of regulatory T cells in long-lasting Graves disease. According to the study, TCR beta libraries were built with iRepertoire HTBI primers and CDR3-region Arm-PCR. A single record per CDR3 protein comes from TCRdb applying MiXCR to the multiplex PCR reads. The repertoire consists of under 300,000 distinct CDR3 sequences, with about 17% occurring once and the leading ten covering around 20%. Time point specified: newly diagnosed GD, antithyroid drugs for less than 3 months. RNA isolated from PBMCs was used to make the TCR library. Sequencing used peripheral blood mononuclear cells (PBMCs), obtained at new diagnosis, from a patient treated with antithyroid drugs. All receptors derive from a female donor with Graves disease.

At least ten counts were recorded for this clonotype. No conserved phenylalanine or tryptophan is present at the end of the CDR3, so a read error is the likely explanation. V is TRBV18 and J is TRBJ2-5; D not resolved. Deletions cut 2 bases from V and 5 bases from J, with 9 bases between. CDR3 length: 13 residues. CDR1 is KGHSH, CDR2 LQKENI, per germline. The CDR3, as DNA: TGTGCCAGCTCACCATCCAGGCGGGAGACCCAGTACCTC. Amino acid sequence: CASSPSRRETQYL.

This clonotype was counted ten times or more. DNA of the CDR3: TGTGCCACCAGTGATGGGACTAGCGGAGCCTACAATGAGCAGTTCTTC. Amino acid sequence: CATSDGTSGAYNEQFF. V and J are TRBV24-1 and TRBJ2-1, with TRBD2 matching over 11 bases. The CDR3 consists of 16 residues. Trimming cost V 3 bases and J 2 bases; bases outside gene matches: 2. Germline lookup yields CDR1 KGHDR and CDR2 SFDVKD.

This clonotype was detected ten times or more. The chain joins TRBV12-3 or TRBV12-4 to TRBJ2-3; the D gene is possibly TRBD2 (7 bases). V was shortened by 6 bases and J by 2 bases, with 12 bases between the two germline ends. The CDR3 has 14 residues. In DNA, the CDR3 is TGTGCCAGCAGCAGGGGACTACACACAGATACGCAGTATTTT. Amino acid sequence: CASSRGLHTDTQYF.

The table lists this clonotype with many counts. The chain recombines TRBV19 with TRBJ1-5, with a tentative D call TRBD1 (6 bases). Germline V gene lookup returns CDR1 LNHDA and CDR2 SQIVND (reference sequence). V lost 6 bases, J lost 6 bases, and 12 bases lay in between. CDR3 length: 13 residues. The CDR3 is CASSAQGTQPQHF. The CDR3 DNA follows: TGTGCCAGTAGCGCACAGGGTACTCAGCCCCAGCATTTT.

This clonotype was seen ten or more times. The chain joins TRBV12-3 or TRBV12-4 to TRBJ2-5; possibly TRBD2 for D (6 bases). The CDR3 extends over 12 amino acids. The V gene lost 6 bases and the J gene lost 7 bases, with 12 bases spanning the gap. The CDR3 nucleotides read TGTGCCAGCAGGGGGGAGGATTGGACCCAGTACTTC. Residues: CASRGEDWTQYF.

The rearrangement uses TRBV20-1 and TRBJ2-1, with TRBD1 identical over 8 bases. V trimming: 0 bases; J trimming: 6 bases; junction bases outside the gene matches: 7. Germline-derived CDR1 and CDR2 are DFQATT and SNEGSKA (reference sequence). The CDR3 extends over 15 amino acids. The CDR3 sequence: CSARDVTGAGNEQFF. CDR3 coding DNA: TGCAGTGCTAGAGATGTGACAGGGGCCGGCAATGAGCAGTTCTTC.

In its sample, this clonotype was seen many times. The CDR3 sequence: CSALAGLAARAYNEQFF. CDR3 bases: TGCAGTGCCTTAGCGGGACTAGCGGCACGAGCTTACAATGAGCAGTTCTTC. The J gene is TRBJ2-1, the V gene TRBV20-1; TRBD2 agrees at 11 bases. Germline V lookup: CDR1 DFQATT, CDR2 SNEGSKA (reference sequence). V dropped 6 bases and J dropped 4; count of bases not matched to a gene: 14. The CDR3 is made up of 17 amino acids.

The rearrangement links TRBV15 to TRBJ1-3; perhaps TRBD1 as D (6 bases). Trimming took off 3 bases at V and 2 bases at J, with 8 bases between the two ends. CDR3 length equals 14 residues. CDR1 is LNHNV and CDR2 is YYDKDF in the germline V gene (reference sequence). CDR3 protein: CATSRRGTGNTIYF. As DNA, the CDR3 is TGTGCCACCAGCAGGAGGGGGACTGGAAACACCATATATTTT.